The T cell receptor (beta chain) described here comes from a study of cytomegalovirus exposure and HLA in healthy donors. Study-wide results and limits: Several of the most significant clusters appeared linked to common viral pathogens, based on a later analysis. TCR beta V segments were, for the most part, productive about 87% or about 30% of the time in an earlier analysis. Later analysis associated a missense DCLRE1C variant with TCR beta V- and J-gene trimming.

This PCR relied on a set of 60 Vbeta primers and 13 Jbeta primers. The method was immunoSEQ multiplex PCR; TCRdb's version includes in-frame clones alone and lacks a portion of them. Among 150,000 to 200,000 clones listed, 70% to 90% were seen once. As for this clone: The antigen remains undetermined.

V dropped 2 bases and J dropped 4; count of bases not matched to a gene: 5. Germline V gene sequence: CDR1 LNHDA, CDR2 SQIVND (reference sequence). CDR3 length: 15 residues. The TCR was taken from a young woman in good health and CMV-seronegative. Sequencing was performed on PBMCs. The chain has TRBV19 and TRBJ1-5; the match to TRBD1 covers 7 bases. Written as DNA, the CDR3 is TGTGCCAGTAGTATACCGACAGGGACAAATCAGCCCCAGCATTTT. Translated, it gives CASSIPTGTNQPQHF.